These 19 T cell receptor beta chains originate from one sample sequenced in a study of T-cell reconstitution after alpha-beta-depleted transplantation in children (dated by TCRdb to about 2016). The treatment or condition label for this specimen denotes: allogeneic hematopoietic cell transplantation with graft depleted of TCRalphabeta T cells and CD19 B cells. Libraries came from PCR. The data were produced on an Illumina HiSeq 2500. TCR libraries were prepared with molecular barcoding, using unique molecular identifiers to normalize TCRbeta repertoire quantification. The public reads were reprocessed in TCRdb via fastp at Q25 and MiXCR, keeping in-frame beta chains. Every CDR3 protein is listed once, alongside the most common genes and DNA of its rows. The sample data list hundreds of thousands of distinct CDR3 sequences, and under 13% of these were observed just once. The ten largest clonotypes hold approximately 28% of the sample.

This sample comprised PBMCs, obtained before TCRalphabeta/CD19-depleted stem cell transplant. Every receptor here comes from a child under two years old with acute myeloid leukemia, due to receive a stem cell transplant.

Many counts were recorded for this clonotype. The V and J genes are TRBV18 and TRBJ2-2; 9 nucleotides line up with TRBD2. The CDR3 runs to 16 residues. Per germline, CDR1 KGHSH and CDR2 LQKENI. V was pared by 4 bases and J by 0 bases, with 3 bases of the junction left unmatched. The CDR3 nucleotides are TGTGCCAGCTCACTCCTAGCGGGAACGAACACCGGGGAGCTGTTTTTT. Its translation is CASSLLAGTNTGELFF. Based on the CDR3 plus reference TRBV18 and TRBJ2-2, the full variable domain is NAGVMQNPRHLVRRRGQEARLRCSPMKGHSHVYWYRQLPEEGLKFMVYLQKENIIDESGMPKERFSAEFPKEGPSILRIQQVVRGDSAAYFCASSLLAGTNTGELFFGEGSRLTVL.

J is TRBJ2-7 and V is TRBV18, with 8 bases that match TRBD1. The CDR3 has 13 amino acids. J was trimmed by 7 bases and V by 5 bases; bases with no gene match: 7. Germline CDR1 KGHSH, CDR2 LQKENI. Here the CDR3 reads CASSVGQGGEQYF. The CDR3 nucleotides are TGTGCCAGCTCAGTAGGACAGGGCGGGGAGCAGTACTTC.

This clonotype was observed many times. The CDR3 nucleotides are TGTGCCAGCAGATTAACTGGGGATACTGGGGCCAACGTCCTGACTTTC. This sequence encodes CASRLTGDTGANVLTF. The chain joins TRBV7-2 to TRBJ2-6; D call uncertain. The V gene lost 6 bases and the J gene lost 2 bases, with 14 bases spanning the gap. Germline lookup yields CDR1 SGHTA and CDR2 FQGNSA. This CDR3 spans 16 amino acids.

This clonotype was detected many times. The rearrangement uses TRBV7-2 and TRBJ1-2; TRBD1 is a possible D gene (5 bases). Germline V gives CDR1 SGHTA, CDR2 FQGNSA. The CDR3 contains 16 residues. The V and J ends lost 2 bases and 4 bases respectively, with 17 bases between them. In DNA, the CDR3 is TGTGCCAGCAGCTTAACCCGGGTAGGGGCGAGCTATGGCTACACCTTC. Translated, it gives CASSLTRVGASYGYTF. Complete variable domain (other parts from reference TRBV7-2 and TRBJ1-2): GAGVSQSPSNKVTEKGKDVELRCDPISGHTALYWYRQSLGQGLEFLIYFQGNSAPDKSGLPSDRFSAERTGGSVSTLTIQRTQQEDSAVYLCASSLTRVGASYGYTFGSGTRLTVV.

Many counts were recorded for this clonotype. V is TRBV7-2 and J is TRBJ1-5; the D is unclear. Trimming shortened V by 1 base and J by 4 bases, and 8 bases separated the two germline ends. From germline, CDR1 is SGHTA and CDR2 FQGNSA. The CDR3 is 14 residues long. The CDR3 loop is CASSLGVRNQPQHF. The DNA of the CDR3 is TGTGCCAGCAGCTTAGGGGTCCGTAATCAGCCCCAGCATTTT.

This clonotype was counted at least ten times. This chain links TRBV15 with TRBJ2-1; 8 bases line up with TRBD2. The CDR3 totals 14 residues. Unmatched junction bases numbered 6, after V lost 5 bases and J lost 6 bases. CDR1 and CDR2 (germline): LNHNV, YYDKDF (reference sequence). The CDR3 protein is CATSPQGTSNEQFF. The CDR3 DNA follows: TGTGCCACCAGCCCCCAGGGGACTAGCAATGAGCAGTTCTTC.

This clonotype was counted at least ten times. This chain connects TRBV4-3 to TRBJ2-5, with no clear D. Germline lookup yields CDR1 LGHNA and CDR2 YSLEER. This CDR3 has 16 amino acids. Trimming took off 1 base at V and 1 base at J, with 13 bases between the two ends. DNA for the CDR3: TGCGCCAGCAGCCAAGTTAGGAGATGGGGCCAAGAGACCCAGTACTTC. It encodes CASSQVRRWGQETQYF.

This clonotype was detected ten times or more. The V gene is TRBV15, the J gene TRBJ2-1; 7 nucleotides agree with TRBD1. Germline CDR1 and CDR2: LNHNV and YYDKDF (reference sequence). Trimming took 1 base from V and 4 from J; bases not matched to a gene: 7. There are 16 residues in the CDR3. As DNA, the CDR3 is TGTGCCACCAGCAGAGGTGGGGGACAGTATTACAATGAGCAGTTCTTC. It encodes CATSRGGGQYYNEQFF.

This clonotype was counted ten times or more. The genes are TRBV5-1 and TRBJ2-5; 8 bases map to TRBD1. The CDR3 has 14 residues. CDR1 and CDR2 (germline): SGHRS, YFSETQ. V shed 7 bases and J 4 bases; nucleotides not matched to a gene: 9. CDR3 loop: CASGTGGRRETQYF. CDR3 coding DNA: TGCGCCAGCGGTACAGGGGGGAGGAGAGAGACCCAGTACTTC.

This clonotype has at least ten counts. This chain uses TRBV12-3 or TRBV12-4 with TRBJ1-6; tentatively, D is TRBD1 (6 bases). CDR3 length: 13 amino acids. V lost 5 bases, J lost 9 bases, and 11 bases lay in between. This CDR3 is CASSGARGSPLHF. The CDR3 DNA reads TGTGCCAGCAGTGGGGCCAGGGGTTCACCCCTCCACTTT.

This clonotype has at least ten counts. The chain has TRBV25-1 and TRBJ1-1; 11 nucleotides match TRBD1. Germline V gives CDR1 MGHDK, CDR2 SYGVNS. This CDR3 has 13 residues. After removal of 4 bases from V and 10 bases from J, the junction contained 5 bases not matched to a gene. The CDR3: CASSVGQGEGAFF. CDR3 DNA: TGTGCCAGCAGTGTGGGACAGGGGGAGGGAGCTTTCTTT.

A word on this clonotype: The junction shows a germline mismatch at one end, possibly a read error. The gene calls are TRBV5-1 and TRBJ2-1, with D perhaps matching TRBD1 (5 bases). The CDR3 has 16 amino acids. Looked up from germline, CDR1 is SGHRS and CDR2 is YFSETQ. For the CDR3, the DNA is TGCGCCAACAGCTTGGTCCAGGGAAACTCCTACAATGAGCAGTTCTTC. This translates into CANSLVQGNSYNEQFF.

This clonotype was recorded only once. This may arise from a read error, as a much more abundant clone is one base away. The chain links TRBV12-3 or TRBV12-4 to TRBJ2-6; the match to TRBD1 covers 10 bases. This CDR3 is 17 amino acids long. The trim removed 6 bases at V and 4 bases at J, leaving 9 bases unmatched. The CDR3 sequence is CASRWDRGPSGANVLTF. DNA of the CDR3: TGTGCCAGCAGATGGGACAGGGGACCCTCAGGGGCCAACGTCCTGACTTTC.

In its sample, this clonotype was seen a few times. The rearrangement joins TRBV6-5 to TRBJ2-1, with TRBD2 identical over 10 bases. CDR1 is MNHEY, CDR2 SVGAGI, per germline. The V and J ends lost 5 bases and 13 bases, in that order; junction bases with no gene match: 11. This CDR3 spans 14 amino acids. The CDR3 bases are TGTGCCAGCAGTACCGAGGAGCGGGAGGGTTCCCAGTTCTTC. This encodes CASSTEEREGSQFF.

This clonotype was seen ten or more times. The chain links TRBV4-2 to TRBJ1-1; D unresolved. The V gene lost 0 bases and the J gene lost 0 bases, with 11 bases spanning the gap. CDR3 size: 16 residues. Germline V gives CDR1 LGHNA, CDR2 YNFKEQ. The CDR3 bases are TGTGCCAGCAGCCAAGATAACCCTAGTGTGAACACTGAAGCTTTCTTT. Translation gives CASSQDNPSVNTEAFF.

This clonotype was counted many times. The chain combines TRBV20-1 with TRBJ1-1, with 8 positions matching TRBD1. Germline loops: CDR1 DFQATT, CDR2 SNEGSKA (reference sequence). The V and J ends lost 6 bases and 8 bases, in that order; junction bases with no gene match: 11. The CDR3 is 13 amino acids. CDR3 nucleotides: TGCAGTGCCGTGACAGGGGAAGGTGGCGAAGCTTTCTTT. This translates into CSAVTGEGGEAFF.

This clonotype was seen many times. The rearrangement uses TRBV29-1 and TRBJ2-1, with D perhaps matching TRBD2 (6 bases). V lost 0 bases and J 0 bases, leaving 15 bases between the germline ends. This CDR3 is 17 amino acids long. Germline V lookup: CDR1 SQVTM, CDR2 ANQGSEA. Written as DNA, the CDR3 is TGCAGCGTTGAAGACGGGGGATGGAGCGGCTCCTACAATGAGCAGTTCTTC. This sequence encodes CSVEDGGWSGSYNEQFF.

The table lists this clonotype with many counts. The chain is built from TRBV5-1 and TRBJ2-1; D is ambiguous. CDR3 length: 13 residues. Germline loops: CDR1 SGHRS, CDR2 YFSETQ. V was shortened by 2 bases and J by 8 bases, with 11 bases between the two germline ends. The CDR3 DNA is TGCGCCAGCAGCTTTGTTGAAGGATATGAGCAGTTCTTC. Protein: CASSFVEGYEQFF.

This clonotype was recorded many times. The DNA of the CDR3 is TGTGCCAGCAGCTTGGGGACAAATAGCAATCAGCCCCAGCATTTT. As protein: CASSLGTNSNQPQHF. V is TRBV5-7 and J is TRBJ1-5, with a tentative D call TRBD1 (5 bases). TRBV5-7 is labeled an ORF, and its function is uncertain. Deletions cut 0 bases from V and 0 bases from J, with 7 bases between. There are 15 residues in the CDR3.